This TCR beta chain was sequenced during a study of shared T cell receptors in the human thymus. Here immunoSEQ multiplex PCR was the method, and the copy in TCRdb shows in-frame clones only, minus some. The data show 700,000 or so clones, approximately 83% seen once. Separately, the same data were catalogued under a study of human thymus T cells. As that report states: Thymic tissue was derived from resections collected during corrective heart surgery.

Sequenced material: thymocytes. The receptor was isolated from a girl under three years old with a congenital heart defect.

CDR3 loop: CASSRRDRAGEQYF. In nucleotides, the CDR3 is TGCGCCAGCAGCCGCCGGGACAGGGCGGGGGAGCAGTACTTC. The gene calls are TRBV4-3 and TRBJ2-7; TRBD1 agrees at 9 bases. V gave up 4 bases and J gave up 7 bases; unmatched junction bases: 8. The CDR3 covers 14 residues. Germline V gives CDR1 LGHNA, CDR2 YSLEER.